This T cell receptor beta chain came from a study of identical twins. As for this clonotype: As yet, its antigen is unknown.

Regarding the study as a whole: High-abundance cord blood beta clonotypes had fewer insertions; memory repertoires showed none. Conclusions were based on cross-sectional statistical analysis, without following the same donors.

The CDR3 spans 14 residues. The germline V and J ends were trimmed by 3 bases and 10 bases, with 18 bases remaining between them. The germline gives CDR1 SEHNR, CDR2 FQNEAQ (reference sequence). TCRdb fed the 5' RACE reads into MiXCR, producing one record per CDR3 protein. The data show roughly 470,000 distinct CDR3 sequences, 14% seen once. This sample also appeared in a second study, on yellow fever vaccine responses in identical twins.

The receptor comes from a woman younger than 35 in good health. The chain couples TRBV7-9 to TRBJ1-1, with D tentatively TRBD1 (5 bases). Sequencing was done on a sample of CD4+ T cells sorted from blood. The CDR3 spells CASSLGPGVGGAFF. The CDR3 DNA sequence: TGTGCCAGCAGCTTGGGGCCCGGGGTTGGGGGAGCTTTCTTT.